The clone carrying this TCR beta chain was counted only a few times. The target antigen is unknown. Using its own MiXCR run on the 5' RACE reads, TCRdb lists one record per CDR3 protein. The sample records 700,000 to 950,000 distinct CDR3 sequences, 10% to 15% being singletons. The source of the sample is a study of identical twins. Findings and caveats of the study: A cross-sectional statistical analysis, not follow-up of the same donors, supported the conclusions. Cord blood's abundant beta clonotypes had fewer insertions, unlike memory repertoires.

The junction had 10 bases not matched to a gene; V was cut back by 3 bases and J by 5 bases. CDR1 is LGHNA, CDR2 YNFKEQ, per germline. The CDR3 length is 16 residues. This same sample was also part of a study on yellow fever vaccine responses in identical twins. That publication notes: Vaccine T cell responses of twins reportedly seemed partly convergent and partly personalized.

The chain links TRBV4-2 to TRBJ1-1; TRBD1 agrees at 9 bases. Sequencing was done on a sample of PBMCs. The TCR comes from a woman aged 18-29 years in good health. CDR3 residues: CASSHLGQGSGTEAFF. The CDR3 DNA is TGTGCCAGCAGCCATCTCGGACAGGGGAGTGGGACTGAAGCTTTCTTT.